These 28 T cell receptor beta chains share one sample of origin, sequenced in a study of blood T cells in healthy people across ages. A sample-barcoded 5' primer and a J-beta primer mix were used in a second PCR of roughly 7 to 11 cycles. Each CDR3 protein gets one entry after TCRdb re-called the 5' RACE reads with MiXCR. In the table there are hundreds of thousands of distinct CDR3 sequences, roughly 30% of which are singletons. Specimen: blood. The receptor source for this set is an elderly woman in good health.

This clonotype was seen ten or more times. The V and J genes are TRBV18 and TRBJ1-2; TRBD1 is a possible D gene (5 bases). Trimming cost V 0 bases and J 6 bases, with 14 bases left between them. This CDR3 is built from 15 residues. Germline CDR1 KGHSH, CDR2 LQKENI. CDR3 protein: CASSPPAGHLNGYTF. The CDR3 nucleotides are TGTGCCAGCTCACCACCGGCAGGACATCTGAATGGCTACACCTTC.

The sample holds a few counts of this clonotype. The rearrangement links TRBV7-6 to TRBJ2-3, with TRBD2 identical over 9 bases. The CDR3 has 15 residues. Germline loops: CDR1 SGHVS, CDR2 FNYEAQ. Trimming at V came to 2 bases and at J to 2 bases, leaving 2 bases not matched to a gene. CDR3 nucleotide sequence: TGTGCCAGCAGCTTACTAGCGGGGACCACAGATACGCAGTATTTT. Amino acid sequence: CASSLLAGTTDTQYF.

Note on this clonotype: The junction does not match germline at one end; this may be a read error. The rearrangement links TRBV2 to TRBJ1-2; 7 bases line up with TRBD1. In germline, CDR1 is SNHLY, CDR2 FYNNEI. CDR3 size: 14 residues. In nucleotides, the CDR3 is TGTGCCAGCAGAGAAGGACAGGCACTCTGTGGCTACACCTTC. Translated, it gives CASREGQALCGYTF. Filled out from reference TRBV2 and TRBJ1-2, the complete variable domain reads EPEVTQTPSHQVTQMGQEVILRCVPISNHLYFYWYRQILGQKVEFLVSFYNNEISEKSEIFDDQFSVERPDGSNFTLKIRSTKLEDSAMYFCASREGQALCGYTFGSGTRLTVV.

Ten or more counts support this clonotype. V gene TRBV4-1 combines with J gene TRBJ2-1; D possibly corresponds to TRBD1 (5 bases). Trimming took 4 bases from V and 4 from J, leaving 26 bases between them. Germline lookup yields CDR1 MGHRA and CDR2 YSYEKL. The CDR3 contains 19 residues. The CDR3 region has the DNA TGCGCCAGCAGCCCATCATTCGGGCAGGGCCCATCCTTTTACAATGAGCAGTTCTTC. Encoded protein: CASSPSFGQGPSFYNEQFF.

This clonotype has more than one count but fewer than ten. This could be a read error, since a much larger clone is one nucleotide away. The chain employs TRBV5-6 and TRBJ2-7; D gene uncertain. Germline V gene lookup returns CDR1 SGHDT and CDR2 YYEEEE. With 6 bases removed from V and 7 bases from J, the gap between germline ends came to 23 bases. The CDR3 is made up of 15 amino acids. The CDR3 DNA is TGTGCCAGCACCCCGGAAGTCAAGGACCACAATGAGCAGTACTTC. Translated: CASTPEVKDHNEQYF.

The chain carries TRBV29-1 and TRBJ1-1; D is possibly TRBD1 (5 bases). Trimming took 7 bases from V and 3 from J, leaving 9 bases between them. Germline lookup yields CDR1 SQVTM and CDR2 ANQGSEA. This CDR3 is built from 11 residues. In DNA, the CDR3 is TGCAGCGGGGGGTTGTACACTGAAGCTTTCTTT. This gives the protein CSGGLYTEAFF.

This sequence joins TRBV4-3 and TRBJ1-1; D is ambiguous. The germline CDR1 and CDR2 sequences are LGHNA and YSLEER. Trimming took 1 base from V and 7 from J, leaving 19 bases between them. CDR3 size: 16 residues. The CDR3 region is CASSQGLLWLGFEAFF. CDR3 DNA: TGCGCCAGCAGCCAAGGATTACTATGGTTGGGGTTTGAAGCTTTCTTT.

With regard to this clonotype: The junction departs from the called germline gene at one end, perhaps through a read error. The V and J genes are TRBV5-1 and TRBJ2-3, with 9 bases fitting TRBD2. The CDR3 totals 15 residues. From germline, CDR1 is SGHRS and CDR2 YFSETQ. The CDR3 spells CACSFGTSRTDTQYF. The CDR3 DNA follows: TGTGCCTGCAGCTTCGGGACTAGCCGAACAGATACGCAGTATTTT. The full variable domain, completed using reference TRBV5-1 and TRBJ2-3, is KAGVTQTPRYLIKTRGQQVTLSCSPISGHRSVSWYQQTPGQGLQFLFEYFSETQRNKGNFPGRFSGRQFSNSRSEMNVSTLELGDSALYLCACSFGTSRTDTQYFGPGTRLTVL.

The rearrangement uses TRBV7-6 and TRBJ2-6; no definite D call. The V end lost 5 bases, the J end lost 0 bases, and 8 bases lay between the germline ends. Germline V CDR1 and CDR2: SGHVS, FNYEAQ. The CDR3 consists of 15 residues. The DNA for the CDR3 is TGTGCCAGCAGCCCTCCTTTCTCTGGGGCCAACGTCCTGACTTTC. Amino acids: CASSPPFSGANVLTF. Based on the CDR3 plus reference TRBV7-6 and TRBJ2-6, the full variable domain is GAGVSQSPRYKVTKRGQDVALRCDPISGHVSLYWYRQALGQGPEFLTYFNYEAQQDKSGLPNDRFSAERPEGSISTLTIQRTEQRDSAMYRCASSPPFSGANVLTFGAGSRLTVL.

The J gene is TRBJ1-4, the V gene TRBV20-1; 9 nucleotides line up with TRBD1. V was clipped by 5 bases and J by 7 bases; unmatched bases: 8. The CDR3 extends over 14 amino acids. Looked up from germline, CDR1 is DFQATT and CDR2 is SNEGSKA (reference sequence). CDR3 sequence: CSALTGGEREKLFF. Here the CDR3 DNA reads TGCAGTGCTCTCACAGGGGGCGAACGTGAAAAACTGTTTTTT.

In its sample, this clonotype was seen a few times. It may be a read error: a sequence one base away is much more abundant. This chain joins TRBV3-1 and TRBJ1-2, with TRBD1 identical over 8 bases. The CDR3 loop spans 14 amino acids. Germline CDR1 LGHDT, CDR2 YNNKEL (reference sequence). Here the CDR3 DNA reads TGTGCCGGCAGACCAGGGGGCATCGACTATGGCTACACCTTC. This gives the protein CAGRPGGIDYGYTF.

A note on this clonotype: The junction shows a germline mismatch at one end, possibly a read error. The rearrangement joins TRBV6-5 to TRBJ2-1; D is perhaps TRBD2 (7 bases). This CDR3 has 16 residues. CDR1 and CDR2 (germline): MNHEY, SVGAGI. The CDR3 is CASSYSTGGSDNEQFF. CDR3 nucleotide sequence: TGTGCCAGCAGTTACTCAACGGGGGGCTCCGACAATGAGCAGTTCTTC.

This clonotype came up many times. The genes are TRBV7-2 and TRBJ2-7; 7 bases match TRBD2. The CDR3 sequence is 16 residues long. Germline V gives CDR1 SGHTA, CDR2 FQGNSA. V dropped 5 bases and J dropped 4; count of bases not matched to a gene: 14. CDR3 nucleotides: TGTGCCAGCAGCCACCAAGGGCACCCCGGGAGGTACGAGCAGTACTTC. This sequence encodes CASSHQGHPGRYEQYF.

This clonotype was counted between two and nine times. This chain joins TRBV29-1 and TRBJ2-7; TRBD1 agrees at 9 bases. This CDR3 is 15 amino acids long. Germline trimming cut 1 base from V and 3 bases from J; bases unmatched to any gene: 7. The germline gives CDR1 SQVTM, CDR2 ANQGSEA. The CDR3 DNA reads as TGCAGCGTTGAAGGCCCGGGACAGGGCGACTACGAGCAGTACTTC. As protein: CSVEGPGQGDYEQYF.

The chain recombines TRBV7-9 with TRBJ2-1, with D perhaps TRBD2 (5 bases). The CDR3 is 16 amino acids. Looked up from germline, CDR1 is SEHNR and CDR2 is FQNEAQ (reference sequence). Deletions cut 1 base from V and 8 bases from J, with 18 bases between. CDR3 in amino acids: CASSLDLEVYVDEQFF. The CDR3 DNA reads as TGTGCCAGCAGCTTAGACCTGGAGGTGTACGTTGATGAGCAGTTCTTC.

V is TRBV5-1 and J is TRBJ2-2; 11 nucleotides line up with TRBD1. Germline V gives CDR1 SGHRS, CDR2 YFSETQ. J was trimmed by 9 bases and V by 0 bases; bases with no gene match: 7. CDR3 length equals 16 residues. The CDR3 is CASSLGTGGAARELFF. For the CDR3, the DNA is TGCGCCAGCAGCTTGGGGACAGGGGGCGCGGCCAGGGAGCTGTTTTTT.

The chain is built from TRBV19 and TRBJ2-1; 12 bases line up with TRBD2. CDR3 length: 17 residues. The germline V gene encodes CDR1 LNHDA and CDR2 SQIVND (reference sequence). V trimming: 3 bases; J trimming: 4 bases; junction bases outside the gene matches: 7. CDR3 bases: TGTGCCAGTAGTATGCCCCCGACTAGCGGGAGTTACAATGAGCAGTTCTTC. Its translation: CASSMPPTSGSYNEQFF.

This clonotype was picked up many times. The rearrangement uses TRBV5-1 and TRBJ1-5; TRBD1 matches 11 bases. With V trimmed by 4 bases and J by 7 bases, 7 bases remained unmatched. The CDR3 length is 15 residues. Germline V gene lookup returns CDR1 SGHRS and CDR2 YFSETQ. The CDR3 nucleotides read TGCGCCAGCAGCCCTGGACAGGGGGCATCACAGCCCCAGCATTTT. Its protein product is CASSPGQGASQPQHF.

The V and J genes are TRBV20-1 and TRBJ2-4; D call uncertain. The V and J ends lost 3 bases and 3 bases respectively, with 12 bases between them. Germline-derived CDR1 and CDR2 are DFQATT and SNEGSKA (reference sequence). The CDR3 has 14 amino acids. The CDR3 DNA is TGCAGTGCTAGGGGTAGGCAACGCAAAAACATTCAGTACTTC. Its translation is CSARGRQRKNIQYF.

Here the CDR3 DNA reads TGTGCCAGCAGCATCCCCCCAGGGTCTGGGGCCAACGTCCTGACTTTC. Amino acid sequence: CASSIPPGSGANVLTF. The rearrangement links TRBV6-2 or TRBV6-3 to TRBJ2-6; the D gene is possibly TRBD1 (5 bases). The CDR3 is 16 amino acids. The germline CDR1 and CDR2 sequences are MNHEY and SVGEGT. V lost 6 bases and J 1 base, leaving 13 bases between the germline ends.

The chain combines TRBV6-1 with TRBJ2-3; no clear D. Germline V gene lookup returns CDR1 MNHNS and CDR2 SASEGT. The CDR3 has 11 residues. Trimming removed 8 bases at V and 3 bases at J, with 6 bases between. This CDR3 is CASGKTDTQYF. The CDR3 DNA reads as TGTGCCAGCGGAAAAACAGATACGCAGTATTTT.

The V call is TRBV6-2 or TRBV6-3, the J call TRBJ1-2, with D perhaps TRBD1 (6 bases). This CDR3 is built from 16 residues. The V gene's germline CDR1 is MNHEY and CDR2 SVGEGT. V lost 7 bases, J lost 2 bases, and 20 bases lay in between. The CDR3 loop is CASTPSDRRKNYGYTF. In DNA form, the CDR3 reads TGTGCCAGCACCCCATCCGACAGGAGAAAGAACTATGGCTACACCTTC.

V gene TRBV20-1 combines with J gene TRBJ1-1, with D hard to call. Trimming removed 1 base at V and 6 bases at J, with 9 bases between. Germline V gene data show CDR1 as DFQATT and CDR2 as SNEGSKA (reference sequence). CDR3 length equals 12 residues. The CDR3 nucleotides are TGCAGTGCTAGAGTCAGAAAGCCTGAAGCTTTCTTT. Translated: CSARVRKPEAFF.

A few counts support this clonotype. This chain links TRBV6-5 with TRBJ1-1; D ambiguous. The CDR3 consists of 15 residues. Trimming stripped 2 bases from V and 4 bases from J, with 14 bases between. Germline V gene lookup returns CDR1 MNHEY and CDR2 SVGAGI. CDR3 coding DNA: TGTGCCAGCAGTTACGGAGGGAACTCGGGCACTGAAGCTTTCTTT. Encoded protein: CASSYGGNSGTEAFF.

On this clonotype itself: This clone may be a read error of a much larger clone one base away. The chain uses TRBV7-8 and TRBJ2-1, with D perhaps TRBD2 (5 bases). CDR3 length: 15 amino acids. Trimming removed 1 base at V and 10 bases at J, with 17 bases between. Germline V gives CDR1 SGHVS, CDR2 FQNEAQ. The CDR3: CASSLDSRGPYEQFF. DNA of the CDR3: TGTGCCAGCAGCTTAGACAGCCGGGGTCCCTACGAGCAGTTCTTC.

Turning to this clonotype: This may come from a read error, since a much larger clone is one base off. The chain has TRBV9 and TRBJ2-4; 10 bases line up with TRBD2. Germline loops: CDR1 SGDLS, CDR2 YYNGEE. The CDR3 consists of 15 residues. This CDR3 is CAGSVAGGAGNIQYF. In nucleotides, the CDR3 is TGTGCCGGCAGCGTAGCGGGGGGCGCGGGAAACATTCAGTACTTC. The full variable domain, completed using reference TRBV9 and TRBJ2-4, is DSGVTQTPKHLITATGQRVTLRCSPRSGDLSVYWYQQSLDQGLQFLIQYYNGEERAKGNILERFSAQQFPDLHSELNLSSLELGDSALYFCAGSVAGGAGNIQYFGAGTRLSVL.

Regarding this clonotype: It may be a read error: a sequence one base away is much more abundant. The chain carries TRBV2 and TRBJ2-3, with 8 bases aligning to TRBD1. V lost 6 bases, J lost 3 bases, and 2 bases stayed unmatched. CDR3 size: 13 residues. Germline V CDR1 and CDR2: SNHLY, FYNNEI. The CDR3: CASRRTGTDTQYF. The CDR3 coding sequence is TGTGCCAGCAGAAGGACAGGGACAGATACGCAGTATTTT.

This clonotype came up a few times. V and J are TRBV11-2 and TRBJ1-4; D possibly corresponds to TRBD1 (5 bases). V was pared by 1 base and J by 0 bases, with 12 bases between. The CDR3 spans 17 residues. Germline CDR1 and CDR2: SGHAT and FQNNGV. The chain's CDR3 is CASSLGQGIATNEKLFF. The CDR3 nucleotides read TGTGCCAGCAGCTTAGGCCAGGGAATTGCAACTAATGAAAAACTGTTTTTT.